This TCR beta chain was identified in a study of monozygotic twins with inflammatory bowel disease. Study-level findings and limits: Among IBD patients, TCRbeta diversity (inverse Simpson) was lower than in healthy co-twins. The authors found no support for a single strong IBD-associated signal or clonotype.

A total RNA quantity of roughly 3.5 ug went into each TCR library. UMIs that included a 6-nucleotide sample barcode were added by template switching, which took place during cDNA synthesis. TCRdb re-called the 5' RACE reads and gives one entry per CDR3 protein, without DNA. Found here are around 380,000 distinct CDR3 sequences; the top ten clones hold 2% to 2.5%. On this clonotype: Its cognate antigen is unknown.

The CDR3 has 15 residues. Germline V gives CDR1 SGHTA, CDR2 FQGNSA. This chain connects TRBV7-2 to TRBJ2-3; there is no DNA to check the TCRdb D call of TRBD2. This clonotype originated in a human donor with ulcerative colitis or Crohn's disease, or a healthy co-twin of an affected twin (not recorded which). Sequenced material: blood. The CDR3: CASSLYDGAPATQYF.